This record covers a single T cell receptor (beta chain). The source of the sample is a study of blood T cell repertoires in COVID-19. V lost 3 bases and J lost 8, with 12 bases in between. The CDR3 extends over 14 amino acids. Germline assignment: CDR1 SGDLS and CDR2 YYNGEE. Here immunoSEQ multiplex PCR was the method, and the copy in TCRdb shows in-frame clones only, minus some. The table records some 100,000 clones, over 80% of them present only once. Sequencing was done on a sample of peripheral blood. The rearrangement joins TRBV9 to TRBJ1-6; D is undetermined. This sequence was found in a human donor with active COVID-19. The donor label of this sample is uncertain. CDR3 bases: TGTGCCAGCAGCGCCAGCGGGCGAGATTCACCCCTCCACTTT. It codes for CASSASGRDSPLHF.